The 18 T cell receptor beta chains below come from one sample, sequenced in a study of blood T cell repertoires in COVID-19. Clones were read by immunoSEQ multiplex PCR, and TCRdb kept only the in-frame ones, dropping some. The sample lists under 300,000 clones; roughly 90% were seen once. The sample was PBMCs or T cells enriched from blood (not recorded which). The origin of the receptors is a woman aged 25 to 45 with acute COVID-19.

The rearrangement joins TRBV9 to TRBJ2-2; D ambiguous. The CDR3 spans 12 residues. Trimming cost V 4 bases and J 4 bases, with 5 bases left between them. The germline V gene encodes CDR1 SGDLS and CDR2 YYNGEE. The CDR3: CASSQITGELFF. CDR3 bases: TGTGCCAGCAGCCAAATCACCGGGGAGCTGTTTTTT.

Of note for this clone: Other DNA sequences from this sample encode an identical CDR3 as well. This chain joins TRBV5-1 and TRBJ2-5; 10 bases fit TRBD1. Germline V CDR1 and CDR2: SGHRS, YFSETQ. The junction had 5 bases not matched to a gene; V was cut back by 4 bases and J by 5 bases. The CDR3 runs 14 residues. The DNA of the CDR3 is TGCGCCAGCAGCCCCGGACAGGGGGGGGAGACCCAGTACTTC. This gives the protein CASSPGQGGETQYF.

In DNA form, the CDR3 reads TGCGCCAGCAGCCCAGGGGTGGGATTGGGTGCCGAGCAGTACTTC. Protein product: CASSPGVGLGAEQYF. The rearrangement uses TRBV5-1 and TRBJ2-7; TRBD1 might be the D (6 bases). V lost 4 bases and J lost 6, with 20 bases in between. This CDR3 is 15 amino acids long. From germline, CDR1 is SGHRS and CDR2 YFSETQ.

The chain couples TRBV24-1 to TRBJ1-5; no firm D call. This CDR3 is 15 amino acids long. Trimming cost V 5 bases and J 4 bases, with 14 bases left between them. In germline, CDR1 is KGHDR, CDR2 SFDVKD. This CDR3 reads CATSAKDAGNQPQHF. Here the CDR3 DNA reads TGTGCCACCAGTGCCAAAGATGCGGGGAATCAGCCCCAGCATTTT.

The table lists this clone with a few counts. The rearrangement joins TRBV6-2 or TRBV6-3 to TRBJ2-1; 14 positions agree with TRBD2. Per the germline V gene, CDR1 is MNHEY and CDR2 is SVGEGT. The CDR3 length is 17 residues. J was trimmed by 4 bases and V by 5 bases; bases with no gene match: 7. The CDR3 bases are TGTGCCAGCAGTACTTGGACTAGCGGGAGGACTTACAATGAGCAGTTCTTC. Amino acids: CASSTWTSGRTYNEQFF.

The rearrangement joins TRBV9 to TRBJ1-5; 11 positions agree with TRBD1. The CDR3 runs 15 residues. Per germline, CDR1 SGDLS and CDR2 YYNGEE. V lost 4 bases to trimming and J lost 7 bases; unmatched junction nucleotides: 7. CDR3 nucleotide sequence: TGTGCCAGCAGCCTTGGGACAGGGGGTGGACAGCCCCAGCATTTT. This sequence encodes CASSLGTGGGQPQHF.

V usage is TRBV9 and J usage is TRBJ2-1; TRBD2 might be the D (6 bases). V was trimmed by 3 bases and J by 4 bases, leaving 23 bases between them. Germline assignment: CDR1 SGDLS and CDR2 YYNGEE. The CDR3 is made up of 18 amino acids. The CDR3 protein is CASSGGAQHRGSYNEQFF. CDR3 in DNA: TGTGCCAGCAGCGGCGGGGCCCAACACCGTGGCTCTTACAATGAGCAGTTCTTC.

V is TRBV5-6 and J is TRBJ2-7; the match to TRBD2 covers 8 bases. Looked up from germline, CDR1 is SGHDT and CDR2 is YYEEEE. V was pared by 4 bases and J by 9 bases, with 15 bases of the junction left unmatched. CDR3 size: 15 residues. The CDR3 loop reads CASSPGLASIFGQYF. Here the CDR3 DNA reads TGTGCCAGCAGCCCTGGACTAGCCAGCATCTTTGGGCAGTACTTC.

The rearrangement uses TRBV18 and TRBJ2-1; D perhaps matches TRBD2 (5 bases). Germline V gene lookup returns CDR1 KGHSH and CDR2 LQKENI. The CDR3 covers 15 residues. The V end lost 0 bases, the J end lost 1 base, and 7 bases lay between the germline ends. The CDR3 coding sequence is TGTGCCAGCTCACCACCCCGGGAATCCTACAATGAGCAGTTCTTC. This sequence encodes CASSPPRESYNEQFF.

The CDR3 is CAISPDLGKETQYF. The CDR3 coding sequence is TGTGCCATCAGCCCGGACTTGGGGAAGGAGACCCAGTACTTC. The J gene is TRBJ2-5, the V gene TRBV10-3, with TRBD2 as a possible D gene (5 bases). With 6 bases removed from V and 5 bases from J, the gap between germline ends came to 16 bases. This CDR3 is 14 amino acids long. CDR1 ENHRY and CDR2 SYGVKD come from the germline V gene.

The V call is TRBV5-1, the J call TRBJ2-7; D is unresolved. The V gene's germline CDR1 is SGHRS and CDR2 YFSETQ. V was trimmed by 1 base and J by 0 bases, leaving 8 bases between them. This CDR3 comprises 14 residues. The CDR3 coding sequence is TGCGCCAGCAGCTTGAACAGTAACTCCTACGAGCAGTACTTC. The encoded protein is CASSLNSNSYEQYF. Full variable domain (remainder filled in from reference TRBV5-1 and TRBJ2-7): KAGVTQTPRYLIKTRGQQVTLSCSPISGHRSVSWYQQTPGQGLQFLFEYFSETQRNKGNFPGRFSGRQFSNSRSEMNVSTLELGDSALYLCASSLNSNSYEQYFGPGTRLTVT.

The chain couples TRBV7-9 to TRBJ2-1; 15 bases are shared with TRBD2. V gave up 3 bases and J gave up 7 bases; unmatched junction bases: 7. The CDR3 extends over 17 amino acids. Germline V lookup: CDR1 SEHNR, CDR2 FQNEAQ (reference sequence). The CDR3 bases are TGTGCCAGCAGCTTTGGACTAGCGGGAGGGCCAGAGAATGAGCAGTTCTTC. Translated: CASSFGLAGGPENEQFF.

The chain is built from TRBV2 and TRBJ2-7; no definite D call. V was clipped by 4 bases and J by 1 base, with 5 bases between them. CDR1 is SNHLY and CDR2 is FYNNEI in the germline V gene. The CDR3 consists of 12 residues. In DNA, the CDR3 is TGTGCCAGCAGTGCCTTATCCTACGAGCAGTACTTC. This codes for CASSALSYEQYF.

The gene calls are TRBV19 and TRBJ2-1; TRBD1 agrees at 10 bases. CDR3 length equals 16 residues. From germline, CDR1 is LNHDA and CDR2 SQIVND (reference sequence). Trimming cost V 6 bases and J 10 bases; bases outside gene matches: 15. In nucleotides, the CDR3 is TGTGCCAGTAGCGGGAAGACAGGGGGCTTGAGTGCGGAGCAGTTCTTC. Translation: CASSGKTGGLSAEQFF. Complete variable domain (other parts from reference TRBV19 and TRBJ2-1): DGGITQSPKYLFRKEGQNVTLSCEQNLNHDAMYWYRQDPGQGLRLIYYSQIVNDFQKGDIAEGYSVSREKKESFPLTVTSAQKNPTAFYLCASSGKTGGLSAEQFFGPGTRLTVL.

This clone was observed a single time. The V gene is TRBV11-3, the J gene TRBJ2-1, with TRBD2 matching over 8 bases. This CDR3 is built from 16 residues. V lost 4 bases to trimming and J lost 2 bases; unmatched junction nucleotides: 7. Germline V gene sequence: CDR1 SGHNT, CDR2 YENEEA. In DNA, the CDR3 is TGTGCCAGCAGCTCACGTCGGGGGGGAACCTACAATGAGCAGTTCTTC. Encoded protein: CASSSRRGGTYNEQFF.

The rearrangement uses TRBV19 and TRBJ2-1, with D tentatively TRBD1 (6 bases). Trimming left V 3 bases short and J 0 bases short, with 21 bases between. The CDR3 runs to 19 residues. The germline CDR1 and CDR2 sequences are LNHDA and SQIVND (reference sequence). The DNA for the CDR3 is TGTGCCAGTAGTATGGGGACGGCAGGGGACGGAACCTCCTACAATGAGCAGTTCTTC. This encodes CASSMGTAGDGTSYNEQFF.

The V call is TRBV30, the J call TRBJ1-2; 12 bases align to TRBD1. The CDR3 has 18 residues. V lost 1 base to trimming and J lost 1 base; unmatched junction nucleotides: 10. Per germline, CDR1 GTSNPN and CDR2 SVGIG (reference sequence). The chain's CDR3 is CAWSGGDRGPDYNYGYTF. DNA for the CDR3: TGTGCCTGGAGTGGGGGGGACAGGGGGCCTGATTATAACTATGGCTACACCTTC.

The rearrangement links TRBV11-3 to TRBJ2-1, with D maybe TRBD2 (7 bases). The CDR3 has 15 amino acids. Trimming removed 5 bases at V and 4 bases at J, with 15 bases between. Germline assignment: CDR1 SGHNT and CDR2 YENEEA. CDR3 protein: CASSPRGGGYNEQFF. The CDR3 region has the DNA TGTGCCAGCAGCCCAAGGGGAGGGGGATACAATGAGCAGTTCTTC.